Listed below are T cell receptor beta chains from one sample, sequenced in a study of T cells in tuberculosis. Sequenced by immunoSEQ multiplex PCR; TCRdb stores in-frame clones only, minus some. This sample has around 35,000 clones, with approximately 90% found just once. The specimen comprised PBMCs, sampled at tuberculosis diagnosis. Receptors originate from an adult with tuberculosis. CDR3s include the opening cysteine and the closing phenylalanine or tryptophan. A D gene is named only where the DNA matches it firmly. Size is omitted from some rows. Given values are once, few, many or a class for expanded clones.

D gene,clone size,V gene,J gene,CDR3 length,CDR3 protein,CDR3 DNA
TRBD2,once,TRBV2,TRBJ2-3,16,CASPGLAGLRTDTQYF,TGTGCCAGCCCGGGACTAGCGGGGCTACGCACAGATACGCAGTATTTT
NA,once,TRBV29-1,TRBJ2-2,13,CSVERAQAGELFF,TGCAGCGTCGAGAGGGCCCAGGCCGGGGAGCTGTTTTTT
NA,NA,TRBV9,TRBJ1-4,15,CASSVGGRGIEKLFF,TGTGCCAGCAGCGTAGGAGGCAGGGGCATCGAAAAACTGTTTTTT
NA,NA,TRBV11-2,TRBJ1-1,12,CASSLKSLEAFF,TGTGCCAGCAGCTTAAAAAGCCTGGAAGCTTTCTTT
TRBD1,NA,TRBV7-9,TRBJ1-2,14,CASDTDRGDYGYTF,TGTGCCAGCGATACGGACAGGGGAGACTATGGCTACACCTTC
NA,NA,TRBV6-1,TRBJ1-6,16,CASSEALASYNSPLHF,TGTGCCAGCAGTGAAGCGCTGGCCTCCTATAATTCACCCCTCCACTTT
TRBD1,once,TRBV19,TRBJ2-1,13,CASSGTGASEQFF,TGTGCCAGTAGTGGGACAGGGGCTAGTGAGCAGTTCTTC
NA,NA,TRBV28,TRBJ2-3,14,CASSLPGTTDTQYF,TGTGCCAGCAGTCTACCGGGAACCACAGATACGCAGTATTTT
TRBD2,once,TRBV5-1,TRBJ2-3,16,CASSFGLAGGEDTQYF,TGCGCCAGCAGCTTCGGACTAGCGGGGGGTGAGGATACGCAGTATTTT
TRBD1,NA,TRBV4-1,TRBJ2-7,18,CASSQDSRGYNKVHEQYF,TGCGCCAGCAGCCAAGACTCCAGGGGGTACAACAAGGTCCACGAGCAGTACTTC
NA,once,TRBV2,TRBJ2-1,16,CASRVQALAEHNEQFF,TGTGCCAGCAGGGTGCAGGCACTAGCAGAGCACAATGAGCAGTTCTTC
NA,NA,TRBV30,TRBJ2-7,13,CAWSETVSYEQYF,TGTGCCTGGAGTGAAACGGTCTCCTACGAGCAGTACTTC
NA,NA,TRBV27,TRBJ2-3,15,CASSPQGIYTDTQYF,TGTGCCAGCAGTCCTCAGGGTATTTACACAGATACGCAGTATTTT
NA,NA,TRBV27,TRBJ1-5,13,CASSLGGYQPQHF,TGTGCCAGCAGTTTAGGGGGGTATCAGCCCCAGCATTTT
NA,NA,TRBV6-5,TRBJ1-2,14,CASSQSYRASGYTF,TGTGCCAGCAGTCAAAGCTACAGGGCCTCGGGCTACACCTTC
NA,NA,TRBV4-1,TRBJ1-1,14,CASSKLGQDSEAFF,TGCGCCAGCAGTAAACTCGGGCAGGACAGCGAAGCTTTCTTT
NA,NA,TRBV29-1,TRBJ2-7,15,CSVEKRGRGTSEQYF,TGCAGCGTTGAAAAGAGGGGCAGGGGAACGTCCGAGCAGTACTTC
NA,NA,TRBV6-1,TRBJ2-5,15,CASSEVRTAQETQYF,TGTGCCAGCAGTGAAGTGAGGACAGCCCAAGAGACCCAGTACTTC
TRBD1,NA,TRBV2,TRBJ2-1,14,CASLLGQGLNEQFF,TGTGCCAGCCTCCTTGGACAGGGGTTGAATGAGCAGTTCTTC
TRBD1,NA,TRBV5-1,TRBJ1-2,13,CASRPGQGKGYTF,TGCGCCAGCAGGCCCGGACAGGGGAAGGGCTACACCTTC